The TCR beta chain described here comes from a study of ipilimumab plus nivolumab after autologous stem cell transplantation. In the study overall: A median of roughly eight nivolumab and roughly 5 ipilimumab doses were given.

Produced via immunoSEQ multiplex PCR; TCRdb's table is partial and in-frame only. The sample yields tens of thousands of clones, 85% to 95% seen once. The germline V gene encodes CDR1 KGHSH and CDR2 LQKENI. V was clipped by 2 bases and J by 3 bases, with 11 bases between them. There are 15 residues in the CDR3. This chain joins TRBV18 and TRBJ2-1; possibly TRBD2 for D (6 bases). The source material was PBMCs, sampled in a trial of ipilimumab plus nivolumab as post-transplant consolidation. The receptor comes from a male donor with multiple myeloma. The CDR3 DNA reads TGTGCCAGCTCACCATCTGGCGGGATCTACAATGAGCAGTTCTTC. Its translation is CASSPSGGIYNEQFF.